This TCR beta chain appears in the sequencing data of a study of T-cell memory formation after mild COVID-19. Study findings and constraints: Contracting CD4+ clones lay largely in CM and EM, with CD8+ ones residing in EMRA.

This clonotype came up a few times. Antigen: not known. The germline CDR1 and CDR2 sequences are DFQATT and SNEGSKA (reference sequence). This CDR3 is built from 14 residues. V was pared by 4 bases and J by 7 bases, with 10 bases of the junction left unmatched. TCRdb re-called the 5' RACE reads through MiXCR, storing one row per CDR3 protein. Altogether a few hundred thousand distinct CDR3 sequences are present, 25% to 30% being singletons, with the ten largest covering about 13%. The chain has TRBV20-1 and TRBJ2-3; 8 positions agree with TRBD1. The clonotype comes from an adult woman who had mild COVID-19 (a few samples of this study predate the infection). Cell type and time point are not known. The specimen sequenced was PBMCs or a T cell subset sorted from them (not recorded which). The DNA for the CDR3 is TGCAGTGCTAAGGACAGGGCAGGAGGTTATACGCAGTATTTT. Translated: CSAKDRAGGYTQYF.